This T cell receptor delta chain was documented in a study of γδ T cells in repeated Plasmodium falciparum infection. Findings of the study overall: Vdelta2-negative gammadelta repertoires appeared less diverse and less shared in Malian than Australian children.

The CDR3 covers 18 residues. Per germline, CDR1 TSWWSYY and CDR2 QGS. With 0 bases clipped from V and 8 bases from J, the junction kept 12 bases outside the gene matches. TCRdb fed the multiplex PCR reads to CATT. The table records 50,000 or so delta-chain clones, 1.6% of them present only once. This clone was counted at least ten times. Its antigen is unknown. Vgamma9/Vdelta2+ and Vdelta2-negative gammadelta T cells were flow-sorted from PBMC for bulk sequencing. V is TRDV1 and J is TRDJ1; 13 nucleotides agree with TRDD3. The sequence was obtained from a pool of human donors (malaria-infected and uninfected, not separated). Material: gamma-delta T cells from blood. The CDR3 region has the DNA TGTGCTCTTGGGGAACTTCCCCCTACTGGGGGATACGAAGGGAAACTCATCTTT. Its translation is CALGELPPTGGYEGKLIF.